One and the same sample provided the 20 T cell receptor beta chains below, sequenced in a study of response to subunit inactivated influenza vaccine. TCRdb analysed the RT-PCR reads with MiXCR anew, one entry per CDR3 protein. The profile covers just under 550,000 distinct CDR3 sequences, with under 30% appearing a single time and 2.8% taken by the ten largest. These records were also assigned to another study, of T cells expressing NK-cell markers. That study reports: Scientists made TCR beta cDNA using 5'RACE template switching with UMIs.

Sequencing used CD4+ T cells sorted from PBMCs, obtained 12 days after vaccination. These receptors came from a man in his fifties who received an inactivated influenza vaccine.

CDR3 sequence (DNA): TGCGCCAGCAGCTTGGTCAGGTCATTATCCGGTTCCTACGAGCAGTACTTC. This codes for CASSLVRSLSGSYEQYF. This rearrangement joins TRBV5-1 to TRBJ2-7; D ambiguous. V lost 0 bases and J lost 1, with 17 bases in between. Germline assignment: CDR1 SGHRS and CDR2 YFSETQ. This CDR3 has 17 amino acids. Full variable domain (missing parts from reference TRBV5-1 and TRBJ2-7): KAGVTQTPRYLIKTRGQQVTLSCSPISGHRSVSWYQQTPGQGLQFLFEYFSETQRNKGNFPGRFSGRQFSNSRSEMNVSTLELGDSALYLCASSLVRSLSGSYEQYFGPGTRLTVT.

This clonotype was picked up many times. The chain employs TRBV20-1 and TRBJ2-1; D is uncertain. Trimming shortened V by 0 bases and J by 0 bases, and 9 bases separated the two germline ends. CDR1 and CDR2 from the germline V gene are DFQATT and SNEGSKA (reference sequence). This CDR3 region has 15 residues. The CDR3 spells CSAREGSNSYNEQFF. CDR3 in DNA: TGCAGTGCTAGAGAGGGATCCAACTCCTACAATGAGCAGTTCTTC.

The chain combines TRBV20-1 with TRBJ2-1; D assignment may be TRBD1 or TRBD2 (5 bases each). V was pared by 3 bases and J by 12 bases, with 24 bases between. The V gene's germline CDR1 is DFQATT and CDR2 SNEGSKA (reference sequence). The CDR3 runs to 15 residues. The CDR3 coding sequence is TGCAGTGCTAGTAGTTCGAAAGGGACCACAGATTGGCAGTTCTTC. As protein: CSASSSKGTTDWQFF.

This clonotype has just one count. CDR3 sequence: CSANGPRGYGYTF. Here the CDR3 DNA reads TGCAGTGCTAATGGGCCGAGGGGCTATGGCTACACCTTC. This sequence joins TRBV20-1 and TRBJ1-2; weak D call: TRBD1 (5 bases). The CDR3 is 13 residues long. The germline gives CDR1 DFQATT, CDR2 SNEGSKA (reference sequence). With 4 bases removed from V and 4 bases from J, the gap between germline ends came to 13 bases.

This clonotype turned up a few times. The rearrangement links TRBV11-2 to TRBJ2-7, with TRBD2 identical over 8 bases. This CDR3 region has 15 residues. Trimming cost V 5 bases and J 2 bases; bases outside gene matches: 8. Germline V CDR1 and CDR2: SGHAT, FQNNGV. The CDR3 loop reads CASSLLLGGAYEQYF. In DNA, the CDR3 is TGTGCCAGCAGCCTTCTCCTCGGGGGGGCCTACGAGCAGTACTTC.

The J gene is TRBJ2-3, the V gene TRBV3-1, with 9 nucleotides matching TRBD2. Germline trimming cut 4 bases from V and 3 bases from J; bases unmatched to any gene: 11. This CDR3 region has 17 residues. Germline CDR1 reads LGHDT; CDR2 reads YNNKEL (reference sequence). CDR3 coding DNA: TGTGCCAGCAGCCTCTCTGGCGGGAGGGCCTATACAGATACGCAGTATTTT. It specifies CASSLSGGRAYTDTQYF.

This clonotype appeared a few times. The rearrangement uses TRBV7-2 and TRBJ2-2; no firm D call. V lost 3 bases to trimming and J lost 7 bases, with 12 bases between them. The CDR3 covers 14 residues. Germline CDR1 reads SGHTA; CDR2 reads FQGNSA. The CDR3 DNA is TGTGCCAGCAGCTTGACCGACACTGGCGGGGAGCTGTTTTTT. Translated: CASSLTDTGGELFF.

The V call is TRBV7-2, the J call TRBJ2-7; perhaps TRBD2 as D (6 bases). V was clipped by 5 bases and J by 4 bases, with 15 bases between them. This CDR3 has 14 amino acids. Looked up from germline, CDR1 is SGHTA and CDR2 is FQGNSA. The CDR3 region is CASSPGTAGYEQYF. CDR3 coding DNA: TGTGCCAGCAGCCCAGGGACCGCGGGGTACGAGCAGTACTTC.

The V and J genes are TRBV4-1 and TRBJ1-4, with 10 bases aligning to TRBD1. The CDR3 contains 15 residues. From germline, CDR1 is MGHRA and CDR2 YSYEKL. V was pared by 2 bases and J by 4 bases, with 1 base of the junction left unmatched. The CDR3 protein is CASSQRTGGNEKLFF. The CDR3 region has the DNA TGCGCCAGCAGCCAACGGACAGGGGGTAATGAAAAACTGTTTTTT.

The chain carries TRBV29-1 and TRBJ2-2; possible D gene TRBD1, 5 bases. The CDR3 consists of 13 residues. Trimming left V 6 bases short and J 1 base short, with 9 bases between. CDR1 is SQVTM, CDR2 ANQGSEA, per germline. Here the CDR3 DNA reads TGCAGCGTCCGGACAAGGAACACCGGGGAGCTGTTTTTT. This translates into CSVRTRNTGELFF.

The chain has TRBV10-3 and TRBJ1-5; D gene ambiguous. Trimming stripped 3 bases from V and 4 bases from J, with 7 bases between. Germline values: CDR1 ENHRY, CDR2 SYGVKD. This CDR3 is 13 amino acids long. The chain's CDR3 is CAISDGVNQPQHF. In DNA form, the CDR3 reads TGTGCCATCAGTGACGGTGTGAATCAGCCCCAGCATTTT.

The chain carries TRBV7-9 and TRBJ2-1; TRBD2 matches 8 bases. Germline values: CDR1 SEHNR, CDR2 FQNEAQ (reference sequence). The CDR3 runs 17 residues. The junction had 9 bases not matched to a gene; V was cut back by 5 bases and J by 0 bases. The CDR3 loop is CASSQSSGKGSYNEQFF. The CDR3 coding sequence is TGTGCCAGCAGCCAGAGTAGCGGGAAAGGCTCCTACAATGAGCAGTTCTTC. Full variable domain (rest looked up from reference TRBV7-9 and TRBJ2-1): DTGVSQNPRHKITKRGQNVTFRCDPISEHNRLYWYRQTLGQGPEFLTYFQNEAQLEKSRLLSDRFSAERPKGSFSTLEIQRTEQGDSAMYLCASSQSSGKGSYNEQFFGPGTRLTVL.

V and J are TRBV2 and TRBJ1-5; 7 nucleotides align to TRBD1. The CDR3 contains 14 residues. V shed 4 bases, J shed 8 bases, and the junction held 8 bases outside the gene matches. CDR1 and CDR2 (germline): SNHLY, FYNNEI. CDR3 in DNA: TGTGCCAGCAGTGGGACAGGCGGGGGGGAGCCCCAGCATTTT. This gives the protein CASSGTGGGEPQHF.

The chain is built from TRBV9 and TRBJ1-4; 8 positions match TRBD1. Per germline, CDR1 SGDLS and CDR2 YYNGEE. This CDR3 is 14 amino acids long. The J segment lost 8 bases and the V segment lost 1 base, leaving 4 bases of the junction unmatched. CDR3 DNA: TGTGCCAGCAGCGTAACCGACAGGGGAGAAAAACTGTTTTTT. Translation gives CASSVTDRGEKLFF.

The chain carries TRBV5-1 and TRBJ2-7, with D tentatively TRBD1 (6 bases). V lost 0 bases, J lost 3 bases, and 10 bases lay in between. This CDR3 spans 14 amino acids. CDR1 is SGHRS and CDR2 is YFSETQ in the germline V gene. CDR3 DNA sequence: TGCGCCAGCAGCTTGGGACAGGTGGACTACGAGCAGTACTTC. Translated, it gives CASSLGQVDYEQYF.

The chain combines TRBV4-1 with TRBJ1-2, with a weak D call TRBD1 (5 bases). Trimming shortened V by 0 bases and J by 8 bases, and 25 bases separated the two germline ends. CDR1 MGHRA and CDR2 YSYEKL come from the germline V gene. CDR3 length equals 18 residues. DNA for the CDR3: TGCGCCAGCAGCCAAGACCAACCTGGGACGACGAGCCGCTTGGGCTACACCTTC. It is translated as CASSQDQPGTTSRLGYTF.

The chain joins TRBV10-3 to TRBJ1-5; TRBD1 matches 8 bases. Trimming at V came to 5 bases and at J to 3 bases, leaving 3 bases not matched to a gene. There are 14 residues in the CDR3. Germline-derived CDR1 and CDR2 are ENHRY and SYGVKD. For the CDR3, the DNA is TGTGCCATCAGTCTGACAGGGGTCAATCAGCCCCAGCATTTT. Residues: CAISLTGVNQPQHF.

This clonotype showed up many times. This chain joins TRBV10-3 and TRBJ2-1; 8 positions match TRBD2. The CDR3 consists of 13 residues. With V trimmed by 6 bases and J by 3 bases, 1 base remained unmatched. CDR1 and CDR2 from the germline V gene are ENHRY and SYGVKD. For the CDR3, the DNA is TGTGCCATCAGCACTAGCGGCTACAATGAGCAGTTCTTC. This translates into CAISTSGYNEQFF.

The table lists this clonotype with a few counts. The J gene is TRBJ2-7, the V gene TRBV20-1, with D possibly being TRBD1 or TRBD2 (5 bases each). Germline CDR1 reads DFQATT; CDR2 reads SNEGSKA (reference sequence). The V end was cut by 3 bases, the J end by 2 bases, with 11 bases between. The CDR3 spans 13 residues. The DNA of the CDR3 is TGCAGTGCTAGTAACGTGGGACCCTACGAGCAGTACTTC. This gives the protein CSASNVGPYEQYF.

This clonotype was picked up a small number of times. The V call is TRBV20-1, the J call TRBJ2-2, with TRBD1 matching over 7 bases. The CDR3 spans 13 residues. Unmatched junction bases numbered 2, after V lost 3 bases and J lost 4 bases. Germline assignment: CDR1 DFQATT and CDR2 SNEGSKA (reference sequence). The CDR3, as DNA: TGCAGTGCTAGCCAGGGGGTCACCGGGGAGCTGTTTTTT. Amino acids: CSASQGVTGELFF.